What follows are 21 T cell receptor beta chains derived from one specimen sequenced in a study of cytomegalovirus exposure and HLA in healthy donors. Primers: 60 Vbeta forward and 13 Jbeta reverse. Produced via immunoSEQ multiplex PCR; TCRdb's table is partial and in-frame only. The sample lists 130,000 or so clones, 70% to 85% occurring once. The specimen was PBMCs. The receptors originated from a middle-aged woman in good health and CMV-seronegative.

This chain joins TRBV4-3 and TRBJ2-1, with D tentatively TRBD2 (7 bases). Germline V gene data show CDR1 as LGHNA and CDR2 as YSLEER. This CDR3 spans 18 amino acids. Between the trimmed V and J ends, which lost 1 base and 4 bases, there was a span of 20 bases. The CDR3 sequence: CASSQGSSGEGRYNEQFF. For the CDR3, the DNA is TGCGCCAGCAGCCAAGGATCCTCAGGGGAGGGGAGATACAATGAGCAGTTCTTC.

This clone showed up just once. This sequence joins TRBV25-1 and TRBJ2-7; possible D gene TRBD1, 5 bases. CDR1 and CDR2 (germline): MGHDK, SYGVNS. With 3 bases removed from V and 5 bases from J, the gap between germline ends came to 17 bases. The CDR3 covers 15 residues. This chain's CDR3 is CASSDWTRSQDEQYF. The CDR3 bases are TGTGCCAGCAGTGATTGGACCCGATCACAGGACGAGCAGTACTTC.

The rearrangement links TRBV28 to TRBJ1-1; 7 bases are a match to TRBD1. Germline V gene data show CDR1 as MDHEN and CDR2 as SYDVKM. The trim removed 3 bases at V and 2 bases at J, leaving 12 bases unmatched. The CDR3 is 17 residues long. CDR3 sequence (DNA): TGTGCCAGCAGTTTCCCTCCTCGACAGGGCGAAAACACTGAAGCTTTCTTT. Encoded protein: CASSFPPRQGENTEAFF.

The CDR3 loop is CASTTGQGGFGELFF. CDR3 in DNA: TGCGCCAGCACAACGGGACAGGGCGGTTTTGGGGAGCTGTTTTTT. The rearrangement joins TRBV5-1 to TRBJ2-2, with 9 bases aligning to TRBD1. The germline V gene has CDR1 SGHRS and CDR2 YFSETQ. V trimming: 6 bases; J trimming: 8 bases; junction bases outside the gene matches: 11. CDR3 length equals 15 residues.

The chain links TRBV6-5 to TRBJ1-1; 7 bases map to TRBD1. CDR1 and CDR2 from the germline V gene are MNHEY and SVGAGI. The CDR3 extends over 15 amino acids. V lost 0 bases, J lost 5 bases, and 6 bases stayed unmatched. CDR3 sequence: CASSYSAGGLTEAFF. The CDR3 DNA follows: TGTGCCAGCAGTTACTCAGCAGGGGGTTTGACTGAAGCTTTCTTT.

The chain couples TRBV6-4 to TRBJ2-3; possibly TRBD2 for D (6 bases). V lost 6 bases and J 0 bases, leaving 19 bases between the germline ends. The CDR3 is 17 amino acids. From germline, CDR1 is MRHNA and CDR2 SNTAGT. CDR3 amino acids: CASSGNLPGLSTDTQYF. The CDR3 DNA reads TGTGCCAGCAGCGGCAATCTTCCGGGACTTAGCACAGATACGCAGTATTTT.

V and J are TRBV7-8 and TRBJ1-4; D is uncertain. The V gene's germline CDR1 is SGHVS and CDR2 FQNEAQ. V was shortened by 5 bases and J by 0 bases, with 10 bases between the two germline ends. CDR3 length: 15 amino acids. CDR3 DNA: TGTGCCAGCAGCCCAAAACGGTCAACTAATGAAAAACTGTTTTTT. Its translation: CASSPKRSTNEKLFF.

This clone appeared a few times. V and J are TRBV7-9 and TRBJ2-7, with D tentatively TRBD1 (6 bases). CDR1 and CDR2 (germline): SEHNR, FQNEAQ (reference sequence). This CDR3 is 14 amino acids long. The V end lost 3 bases, the J end lost 2 bases, and 11 bases lay between the germline ends. The CDR3 nucleotides read TGTGCCAGCAGCTTTGAACAGGGCCCCTACGAGCAGTACTTC. This encodes CASSFEQGPYEQYF. Variable domain in full (rest from reference TRBV7-9 and TRBJ2-7): DTGVSQNPRHKITKRGQNVTFRCDPISEHNRLYWYRQTLGQGPEFLTYFQNEAQLEKSRLLSDRFSAERPKGSFSTLEIQRTEQGDSAMYLCASSFEQGPYEQYFGPGTRLTVT.

This chain links TRBV2 with TRBJ1-1, with D maybe TRBD1 (5 bases). The V gene's germline CDR1 is SNHLY and CDR2 FYNNEI. The CDR3 length is 13 residues. With 6 bases removed from V and 1 base from J, the gap between germline ends came to 9 bases. DNA of the CDR3: TGTGCCAGCAGATGGACAACGAACACTGAAGCTTTCTTT. Its translation is CASRWTTNTEAFF.

CDR3 DNA sequence: TGTGCCAGCAGCTCCGGCTGGCGGGCTGGCTACACCTTC. This codes for CASSSGWRAGYTF. V usage is TRBV11-2 and J usage is TRBJ1-2; D gene uncertain. Germline V gives CDR1 SGHAT, CDR2 FQNNGV. The CDR3 consists of 13 residues. Trimming cost V 4 bases and J 7 bases, with 13 bases left between them.

The chain joins TRBV23-1 to TRBJ2-1, with D possibly being TRBD1 (5 bases). TRBV23-1 has ORF status, its function being uncertain. V lost 8 bases, J lost 0 bases, and 11 bases lay in between. The CDR3 loop spans 14 amino acids. The CDR3 sequence is CASWGYSSYNEQFF. CDR3 bases: TGCGCCAGCTGGGGCTATAGCTCCTACAATGAGCAGTTCTTC.

J is TRBJ2-2 and V is TRBV9; a possible D gene is TRBD1 (6 bases). Germline loops: CDR1 SGDLS, CDR2 YYNGEE. The CDR3 has 14 residues. The V gene lost 2 bases and the J gene lost 7 bases, with 12 bases spanning the gap. The CDR3 DNA sequence: TGTGCCAGCAGCGTTGAGGGGGTGGACGGGGAGCTGTTTTTT. The encoded protein is CASSVEGVDGELFF. The whole variable domain, remainder taken from reference TRBV9 and TRBJ2-2, is DSGVTQTPKHLITATGQRVTLRCSPRSGDLSVYWYQQSLDQGLQFLIQYYNGEERAKGNILERFSAQQFPDLHSELNLSSLELGDSALYFCASSVEGVDGELFFGEGSRLTVL.

This clone was detected only a few times. Other DNA sequences within the sample encode an identical CDR3. This chain links TRBV15 with TRBJ2-5; no definite D call. CDR1 is LNHNV, CDR2 YYDKDF, per germline (reference sequence). The CDR3 sequence is 12 residues long. The V gene lost 0 bases and the J gene lost 4 bases, with 3 bases spanning the gap. The CDR3 coding sequence is TGTGCCACCAGCAGAGATCGAGAGACCCAGTACTTC. It codes for CATSRDRETQYF.

The CDR3 DNA reads as TGTGCCAGTAGTCGGGGGTTACGGGGTAGCAATCAGCCCCAGCATTTT. It is translated as CASSRGLRGSNQPQHF. J is TRBJ1-5 and V is TRBV19; D might be TRBD1 (5 bases). Trimming stripped 5 bases from V and 0 bases from J, with 14 bases between. This CDR3 has 16 amino acids. Germline values: CDR1 LNHDA, CDR2 SQIVND (reference sequence). Supplemented by reference TRBV19 and TRBJ1-5, the full variable domain reads DGGITQSPKYLFRKEGQNVTLSCEQNLNHDAMYWYRQDPGQGLRLIYYSQIVNDFQKGDIAEGYSVSREKKESFPLTVTSAQKNPTAFYLCASSRGLRGSNQPQHFGDGTRLSIL.

This clone was detected only a few times. V gene TRBV9 combines with J gene TRBJ2-1; 8 positions match TRBD2. The CDR3 runs to 15 residues. J gave up 2 bases and V 4 bases, and 5 bases lay outside the gene matches. Germline assignment: CDR1 SGDLS and CDR2 YYNGEE. The CDR3 reads CASSPSGSPYNEQFF. The CDR3, as DNA: TGTGCCAGCAGCCCGAGCGGGAGCCCCTACAATGAGCAGTTCTTC. Full variable domain (missing parts from reference TRBV9 and TRBJ2-1): DSGVTQTPKHLITATGQRVTLRCSPRSGDLSVYWYQQSLDQGLQFLIQYYNGEERAKGNILERFSAQQFPDLHSELNLSSLELGDSALYFCASSPSGSPYNEQFFGPGTRLTVL.

This clone was seen a handful of times. V is TRBV18 and J is TRBJ1-2, with TRBD1 identical over 7 bases. The CDR3 loop spans 13 amino acids. In germline, CDR1 is KGHSH, CDR2 LQKENI. The ends lost 3 bases at V and 4 bases at J; junction bases unmatched: 2. The CDR3 here is CASSPTGTYGYTF. In nucleotides, the CDR3 is TGTGCCAGCTCACCGACAGGGACCTATGGCTACACCTTC.

This chain links TRBV7-7 with TRBJ2-7; TRBD2 aligns across 13 bases. This CDR3 contains 15 residues. After removal of 4 bases from V and 2 bases from J, the junction contained 2 bases not matched to a gene. CDR1 SSHAT and CDR2 FNYEAQ come from the germline V gene (reference sequence). The CDR3 reads CASSSGTSGAYEQYF. The CDR3 bases are TGTGCCAGCAGCTCCGGGACTAGCGGGGCCTACGAGCAGTACTTC.

This chain uses TRBV6-4 with TRBJ2-1, with a possible D match to TRBD2 (5 bases). Germline V lookup: CDR1 MRHNA, CDR2 SNTAGT. V was shortened by 0 bases and J by 10 bases, with 19 bases between the two germline ends. The CDR3 is 16 amino acids. CDR3 sequence reads: CASSDSIFRPEGEQFF. CDR3 in DNA: TGTGCCAGCAGTGACTCGATTTTTCGGCCCGAGGGAGAGCAGTTCTTC.

In its sample, this clone was seen once. J is TRBJ2-7 and V is TRBV2; maybe TRBD2 (5 bases). From germline, CDR1 is SNHLY and CDR2 FYNNEI. V was clipped by 4 bases and J by 3 bases, with 16 bases between them. The CDR3 is 15 residues long. The DNA of the CDR3 is TGTGCCAGCAGTGTTTTTACGGGAATTAACTACGAGCAGTACTTC. Protein product: CASSVFTGINYEQYF.

The rearrangement links TRBV4-3 to TRBJ2-1; possible D gene TRBD2, 6 bases. Germline CDR1 LGHNA, CDR2 YSLEER. CDR3 length: 15 amino acids. V lost 2 bases to trimming and J lost 0 bases, with 8 bases between them. This chain's CDR3 is CASSQLARSYNEQFF. The CDR3 bases are TGCGCCAGCAGCCAACTAGCGCGCTCCTACAATGAGCAGTTCTTC.

This chain joins TRBV6-1 and TRBJ1-5, with D hard to call. Germline V gives CDR1 MNHNS, CDR2 SASEGT. This CDR3 is 14 amino acids long. Trimming took off 3 bases at V and 0 bases at J, with 6 bases between the two ends. CDR3 protein: CASSDGYSNQPQHF. The CDR3 bases are TGTGCCAGCAGTGACGGTTATAGCAATCAGCCCCAGCATTTT.